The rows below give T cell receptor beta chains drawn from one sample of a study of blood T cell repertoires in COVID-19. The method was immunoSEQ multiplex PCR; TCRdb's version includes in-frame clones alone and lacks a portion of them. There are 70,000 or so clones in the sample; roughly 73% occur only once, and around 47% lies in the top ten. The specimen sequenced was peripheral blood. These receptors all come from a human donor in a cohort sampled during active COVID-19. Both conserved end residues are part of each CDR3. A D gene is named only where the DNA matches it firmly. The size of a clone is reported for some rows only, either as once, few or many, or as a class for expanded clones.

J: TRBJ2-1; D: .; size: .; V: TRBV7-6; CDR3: CASSLAGMSSYNEQFF; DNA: TGTGCCAGCAGCTTAGCCGGGATGAGCTCCTACAATGAGCAGTTCTTC
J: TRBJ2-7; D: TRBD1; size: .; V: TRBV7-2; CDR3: CASSLQTGGYEQYF; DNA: TGTGCCAGCAGCTTACAAACAGGGGGCTACGAGCAGTACTTC
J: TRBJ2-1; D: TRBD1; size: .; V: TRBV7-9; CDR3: CASSLTGSNEQFF; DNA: TGTGCCAGCAGCCTGACAGGGTCCAATGAGCAGTTCTTC
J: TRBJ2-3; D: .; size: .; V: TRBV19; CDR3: CASRWGTRSTDTQYF; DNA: TGTGCCAGTAGATGGGGGACACGCAGCACAGATACGCAGTATTTT
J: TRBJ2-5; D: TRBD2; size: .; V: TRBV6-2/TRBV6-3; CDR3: CASSSRRRVAGEETQYF; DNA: TGTGCCAGCAGCTCCCGTCGTAGGGTAGCGGGGGAAGAGACCCAGTACTTC
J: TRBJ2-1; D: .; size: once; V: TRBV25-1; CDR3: CASSQPGGPNEQFF; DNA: TGTGCCAGCAGTCAACCAGGAGGACCTAATGAGCAGTTCTTC
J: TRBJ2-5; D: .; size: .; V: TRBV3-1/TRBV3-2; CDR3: CASSQDPQGLGETQYF; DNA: TGTGCCAGCAGCCAAGATCCCCAGGGTCTCGGGGAGACCCAGTACTTC
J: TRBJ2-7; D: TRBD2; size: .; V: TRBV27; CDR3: CASSVTSGSSYEQYF; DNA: TGTGCCAGCAGTGTTACTAGCGGGAGCTCCTACGAGCAGTACTTC
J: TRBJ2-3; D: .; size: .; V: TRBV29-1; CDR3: CSVGDGKRGTDTQYF; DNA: TGCAGCGTTGGGGATGGGAAGCGGGGCACAGATACGCAGTATTTT
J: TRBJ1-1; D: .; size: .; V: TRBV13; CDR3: CASSLAVPRAFF; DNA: TGTGCCAGCAGCTTAGCGGTTCCGCGAGCTTTCTTT
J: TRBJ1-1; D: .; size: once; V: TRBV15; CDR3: CATSRDQGWGEAFF; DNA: TGTGCCACCAGCAGAGATCAGGGATGGGGTGAAGCTTTCTTT
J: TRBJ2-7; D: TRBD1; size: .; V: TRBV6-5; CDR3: CASSYSGQGDYEQYF; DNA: TGTGCCAGCAGTTACTCTGGACAGGGGGACTACGAGCAGTACTTC
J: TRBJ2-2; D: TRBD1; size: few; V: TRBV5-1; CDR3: CASSSGTGPTGELFF; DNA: TGCGCCAGCAGCTCCGGGACAGGGCCCACCGGGGAGCTGTTTTTT
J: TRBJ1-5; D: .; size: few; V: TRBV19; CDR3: CASSPSSSQPQHF; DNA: TGTGCCAGTAGTCCCAGTTCAAGTCAGCCCCAGCATTTT
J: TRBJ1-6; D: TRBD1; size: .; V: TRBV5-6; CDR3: CASSAGQLNSPLHF; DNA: TGTGCCAGCAGCGCGGGACAGCTTAATTCACCCCTCCACTTT
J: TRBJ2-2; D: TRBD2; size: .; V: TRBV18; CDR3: CASSPPPSGRSRTGELFF; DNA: TGTGCCAGCTCACCACCCCCAAGCGGGAGAAGTCGAACCGGGGAGCTGTTTTTT
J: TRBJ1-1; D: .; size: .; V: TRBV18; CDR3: CASSPVRGTEAFF; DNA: TGTGCCAGCTCACCTGTACGGGGCACTGAAGCTTTCTTT
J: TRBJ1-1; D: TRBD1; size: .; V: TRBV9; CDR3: CASSAFTGGNTEAFF; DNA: TGTGCCAGCAGCGCGTTTACAGGGGGGAACACTGAAGCTTTCTTT
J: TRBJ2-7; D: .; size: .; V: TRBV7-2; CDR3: CASSRNAGISYEQYF; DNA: TGTGCCAGCAGTAGGAACGCGGGAATCTCATACGAGCAGTACTTC
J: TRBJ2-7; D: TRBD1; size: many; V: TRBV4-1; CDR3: CASSQSGTGAYEQYF; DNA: TGCGCCAGCAGCCAGTCCGGGACAGGGGCCTACGAGCAGTACTTC
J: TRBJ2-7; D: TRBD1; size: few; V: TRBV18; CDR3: CASSLRQGAREQYF; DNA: TGTGCCAGCTCACTACGACAGGGGGCAAGGGAGCAGTACTTC
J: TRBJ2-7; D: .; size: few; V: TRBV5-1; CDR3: CASSSEPVYEQYF; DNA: TGCGCCAGCAGCTCGGAGCCCGTCTACGAGCAGTACTTC
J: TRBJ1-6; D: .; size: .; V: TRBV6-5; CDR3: CATSGQGNNSPLHF; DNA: TGTGCCACCTCAGGGCAGGGGAATAATTCACCCCTCCACTTT
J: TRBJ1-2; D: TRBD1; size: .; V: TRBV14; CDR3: CASSQVLGQGYGYTF; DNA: TGTGCCAGCAGCCAAGTGCTCGGACAGGGCTATGGCTACACCTTC
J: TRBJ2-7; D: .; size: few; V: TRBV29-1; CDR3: CSVRTGGGSEQYF; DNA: TGCAGCGTCCGAACAGGGGGGGGTTCCGAGCAGTACTTC
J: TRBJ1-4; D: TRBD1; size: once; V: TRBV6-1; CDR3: CASSDMDRGNEKLFF; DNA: TGTGCCAGCAGTGACATGGACAGGGGGAATGAAAAACTGTTTTTT
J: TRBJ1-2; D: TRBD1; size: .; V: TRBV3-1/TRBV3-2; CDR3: CASSQDNRGGYTF; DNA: TGTGCCAGCAGCCAAGATAACAGGGGAGGCTACACCTTC
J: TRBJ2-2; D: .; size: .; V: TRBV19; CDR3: CASTPPAGPTGELFF; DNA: TGTGCCAGTACCCCTCCGGCGGGCCCCACCGGGGAGCTGTTTTTT
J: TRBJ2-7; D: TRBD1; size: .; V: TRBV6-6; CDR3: CASSRQGNEQYF; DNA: TGTGCCAGCAGTAGACAGGGAAACGAGCAGTACTTC
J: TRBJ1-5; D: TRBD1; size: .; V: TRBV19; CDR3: CASSFTGGRQPQHF; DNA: TGTGCCAGTAGTTTCACAGGGGGTCGACAGCCCCAGCATTTT
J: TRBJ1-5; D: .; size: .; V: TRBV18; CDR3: CASSPETGDQPQHF; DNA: TGTGCCAGCTCACCAGAGACCGGGGATCAGCCCCAGCATTTT
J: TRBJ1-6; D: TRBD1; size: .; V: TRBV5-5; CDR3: CASSSGQGYNSPLHF; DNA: TGTGCCAGCAGCTCCGGACAGGGTTATAATTCACCCCTCCACTTT
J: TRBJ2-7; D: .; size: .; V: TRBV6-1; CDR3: CASSEGSPQSYEQYF; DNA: TGTGCCAGCAGTGAAGGGTCACCCCAGTCCTACGAGCAGTACTTC
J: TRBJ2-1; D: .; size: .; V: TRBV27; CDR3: CASSLGGLRARGLVNEQFF; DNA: TGTGCCAGCAGTTTGGGGGGACTCAGGGCCAGGGGGTTAGTAAATGAGCAGTTCTTC
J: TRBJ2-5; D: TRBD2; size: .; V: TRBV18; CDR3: CASSSRGGPEETQYF; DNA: TGTGCCAGCTCTTCGCGGGGGGGCCCTGAGGAGACCCAGTACTTC
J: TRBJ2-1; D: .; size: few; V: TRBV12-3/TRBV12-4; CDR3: CASSLEPEQFF; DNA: TGTGCCAGCAGTTTAGAGCCTGAGCAGTTCTTC
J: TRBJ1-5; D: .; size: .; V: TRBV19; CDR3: CASTTGYQPQHF; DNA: TGTGCCAGTACCACAGGGTACCAGCCCCAGCATTTT